The 24 T cell receptor beta chains below all came from one sample that was sequenced in a study of blood T cell repertoires in COVID-19. The data were produced by immunoSEQ multiplex PCR, yet TCRdb's version contains in-frame clones alone and is incomplete. The repertoire holds hundreds of thousands of clones, 81% seen once, with around 7.5% in the top ten. The sequenced sample consisted of peripheral blood. Receptor source: a woman over 75 with COVID-19, enrolled during active disease.

V usage is TRBV5-1 and J usage is TRBJ1-1, with D possibly being TRBD1 (5 bases). V was trimmed by 7 bases and J by 2 bases, leaving 18 bases between them. The CDR3 totals 15 residues. Germline assignment: CDR1 SGHRS and CDR2 YFSETQ. In DNA, the CDR3 is TGCGCCAGCCGATGGCAGGGCCAGGGAAACACTGAAGCTTTCTTT. Encoded protein: CASRWQGQGNTEAFF.

The rearrangement joins TRBV6-5 to TRBJ2-2; D uncertain. Germline CDR1 MNHEY, CDR2 SVGAGI. The CDR3 length is 13 residues. The V end lost 7 bases, the J end lost 0 bases, and 6 bases lay between the germline ends. CDR3 nucleotides: TGTGCCAGCAAACTTCCGAACACCGGGGAGCTGTTTTTT. Protein sequence: CASKLPNTGELFF.

The rearrangement uses TRBV19 and TRBJ1-5, with D possibly being TRBD1 (5 bases). Trimming left V 6 bases short and J 2 bases short, with 14 bases between. Germline CDR1 LNHDA, CDR2 SQIVND (reference sequence). This CDR3 spans 15 amino acids. The CDR3 spells CASREAGVGNQPQHF. The CDR3 DNA reads TGTGCCAGTAGGGAAGCGGGGGTAGGCAATCAGCCCCAGCATTTT.

V and J are TRBV11-3 and TRBJ1-1; no clear D gene. The V end was cut by 5 bases, the J end by 0 bases, with 7 bases between. Germline CDR1 is SGHNT and CDR2 is YENEEA. The CDR3 has 13 residues. The CDR3 protein is CASSPRVNTEAFF. DNA of the CDR3: TGTGCCAGCAGCCCACGGGTGAACACTGAAGCTTTCTTT.

This clone has more than one count but fewer than ten. The chain employs TRBV27 and TRBJ1-2, with 11 bases fitting TRBD1. The ends lost 6 bases at V and 7 bases at J; junction bases unmatched: 7. Per the germline V gene, CDR1 is MNHEY and CDR2 is SMNVEV (reference sequence). The CDR3 loop spans 14 amino acids. In nucleotides, the CDR3 is TGTGCCAGCAGCATACATGGGACAGGGGGTGGCTACACCTTC. It codes for CASSIHGTGGGYTF.

The chain carries TRBV7-2 and TRBJ1-6; possible D gene TRBD1, 6 bases. The CDR3 contains 16 residues. The germline gives CDR1 SGHTA, CDR2 FQGNSA. Trimming took off 5 bases at V and 7 bases at J, with 18 bases between the two ends. For the CDR3, the DNA is TGTGCCAGCAGCCCCCCAGGGGTAAGAGTAAATTCACCCCTCCACTTT. This gives the protein CASSPPGVRVNSPLHF.

The genes are TRBV5-4 and TRBJ1-2; 7 bases are shared with TRBD1. Trimming cost V 4 bases and J 6 bases; bases outside gene matches: 12. Germline values: CDR1 SGHNT, CDR2 YYREEE (reference sequence). This CDR3 has 15 amino acids. The DNA for the CDR3 is TGTGCCAGCAGCGCCACAGGGGCAAAAAGCGATGGCTACACCTTC. As protein: CASSATGAKSDGYTF. Full variable domain (rest looked up from reference TRBV5-4 and TRBJ1-2): ETGVTQSPTHLIKTRGQQVTLRCSSQSGHNTVSWYQQALGQGPQFIFQYYREEENGRGNFPPRFSGLQFPNYSSELNVNALELDDSALYLCASSATGAKSDGYTFGSGTRLTVV.

The rearrangement links TRBV19 to TRBJ1-2; D is perhaps TRBD1 (5 bases). Trimming took off 3 bases at V and 5 bases at J, with 10 bases between the two ends. Germline values: CDR1 LNHDA, CDR2 SQIVND (reference sequence). The CDR3 consists of 13 residues. The CDR3 region has the DNA TGTGCCAGTAGTATCGTGACAGAATATGGCTACACCTTC. The encoded protein is CASSIVTEYGYTF.

This chain links TRBV6-5 with TRBJ1-3; TRBD1 might be the D (5 bases). Germline V gives CDR1 MNHEY, CDR2 SVGAGI. The V gene lost 4 bases and the J gene lost 4 bases, with 14 bases spanning the gap. There are 15 residues in the CDR3. CDR3 DNA: TGTGCCAGCAGTTCTGGGGCCTTGGGCGGAAACACCATATATTTT. This gives the protein CASSSGALGGNTIYF.

The chain carries TRBV19 and TRBJ2-7; TRBD1 aligns across 10 bases. J was trimmed by 5 bases and V by 6 bases; bases with no gene match: 10. CDR3 length: 15 amino acids. Germline CDR1 is LNHDA and CDR2 is SQIVND (reference sequence). The CDR3 loop reads CASRPTGQGRNEQYF. CDR3 bases: TGTGCCAGTAGACCAACGGGACAGGGGCGTAACGAGCAGTACTTC.

The chain recombines TRBV18 with TRBJ2-1, with TRBD1 matching over 8 bases. In germline, CDR1 is KGHSH, CDR2 LQKENI. This CDR3 comprises 15 residues. The trim removed 6 bases at V and 0 bases at J, leaving 4 bases unmatched. CDR3 residues: CASSDRASSYNEQFF. The CDR3 DNA is TGTGCCAGCTCGGACAGGGCAAGCTCCTACAATGAGCAGTTCTTC.

The gene calls are TRBV10-3 and TRBJ2-1; TRBD1 matches 8 bases. V lost 2 bases and J lost 15; bases outside the gene matches: 6. In germline, CDR1 is ENHRY, CDR2 SYGVKD. This CDR3 is built from 12 residues. Here the CDR3 reads CAISEPTGTGFF. The CDR3 coding sequence is TGTGCCATCAGTGAGCCAACCGGGACAGGGTTCTTC.

The chain is built from TRBV11-2 and TRBJ1-6; 7 bases agree with TRBD1. The V and J ends lost 5 bases and 10 bases, in that order; junction bases with no gene match: 14. The CDR3 is 16 amino acids. The V gene's germline CDR1 is SGHAT and CDR2 FQNNGV. In DNA, the CDR3 is TGTGCCAGCAGCCCTTGGGGCGGGAAACAGGGGTCACCCCTCCACTTT. It specifies CASSPWGGKQGSPLHF.

This clone has a handful of counts. This rearrangement joins TRBV6-5 to TRBJ1-1; 11 nucleotides line up with TRBD1. The CDR3 is 15 amino acids. Per the germline V gene, CDR1 is MNHEY and CDR2 is SVGAGI. J lost 4 bases, V lost 5 bases, and 6 bases had no gene match. The CDR3 loop is CASSPPGTGGTEAFF. Written as DNA, the CDR3 is TGTGCCAGCAGTCCTCCCGGGACAGGGGGCACTGAAGCTTTCTTT.

The rearrangement uses TRBV30 and TRBJ2-2, with a weak D call TRBD2 (6 bases). CDR3 length equals 15 residues. V was trimmed by 3 bases and J by 5 bases, leaving 16 bases between them. Germline values: CDR1 GTSNPN, CDR2 SVGIG (reference sequence). The CDR3 DNA follows: TGTGCCTGGAGACACCCGGGACTGACGACCGGGGAGCTGTTTTTT. The encoded protein is CAWRHPGLTTGELFF.

The chain couples TRBV5-6 to TRBJ2-3, with D possibly TRBD2 on 5 matching bases. The V end was cut by 4 bases, the J end by 0 bases, with 6 bases between. This CDR3 has 13 amino acids. In germline, CDR1 is SGHDT, CDR2 YYEEEE. In DNA form, the CDR3 reads TGTGCCAGCAGCCGGACTAGCACAGATACGCAGTATTTT. It yields the protein CASSRTSTDTQYF.

This chain uses TRBV30 with TRBJ1-1, with 7 bases fitting TRBD1. The J segment lost 5 bases and the V segment lost 5 bases, leaving 5 bases of the junction unmatched. The CDR3 contains 12 residues. The germline gives CDR1 GTSNPN, CDR2 SVGIG (reference sequence). Here the CDR3 reads CAWGQVETEAFF. The CDR3 nucleotides are TGTGCCTGGGGACAGGTTGAGACTGAAGCTTTCTTT.

This clone was detected ten times or more. This sample includes further DNA sequences coding for the same CDR3. The CDR3 region is CASSLMGSTEAFF. CDR3 coding DNA: TGTGCCAGCAGCTTAATGGGGAGCACTGAAGCTTTCTTT. The gene calls are TRBV7-9 and TRBJ1-1; D not resolved. This CDR3 region has 13 residues. V shed 2 bases and J shed 4 bases, with 8 bases lying between them. CDR1 is SEHNR, CDR2 FQNEAQ, per germline (reference sequence). Together with reference TRBV7-9 and TRBJ1-1, the CDR3 gives the full variable domain: DTGVSQNPRHKITKRGQNVTFRCDPISEHNRLYWYRQTLGQGPEFLTYFQNEAQLEKSRLLSDRFSAERPKGSFSTLEIQRTEQGDSAMYLCASSLMGSTEAFFGQGTRLTVV.

This clone was observed a few times. The DNA for the CDR3 is TGTGCCAGCAGCCGCCGGGACAGGGCATCAGTAGAGGTGAATGAGCAGTTCTTC. This encodes CASSRRDRASVEVNEQFF. The V gene is TRBV11-2, the J gene TRBJ2-1, with 9 bases identical to TRBD1. V trimming: 5 bases; J trimming: 7 bases; junction bases outside the gene matches: 18. Germline V gene sequence: CDR1 SGHAT, CDR2 FQNNGV. The CDR3 totals 18 residues.

The chain joins TRBV2 to TRBJ2-2, with 8 nucleotides matching TRBD2. Per the germline V gene, CDR1 is SNHLY and CDR2 is FYNNEI. The V gene end was trimmed by 4 bases and the J gene end by 4 bases; junction bases not matched to a gene: 5. The CDR3 is 15 residues long. Written as DNA, the CDR3 is TGTGCCAGCAGTGGAATAGCGGGACCCACCGGGGAGCTGTTTTTT. This sequence encodes CASSGIAGPTGELFF.

The chain couples TRBV7-8 to TRBJ1-1; no clear D. Germline lookup yields CDR1 SGHVS and CDR2 FQNEAQ. Trimming removed 3 bases from V and 0 bases from J, with 20 bases in between. There are 18 residues in the CDR3. CDR3 coding DNA: TGTGCCAGCAGCTTGAGGAGGGTCGGACTAAACATGAACACTGAAGCTTTCTTT. It specifies CASSLRRVGLNMNTEAFF.

The chain couples TRBV6-5 to TRBJ1-4; weak D call: TRBD1 (6 bases). V lost 0 bases and J 0 bases, leaving 8 bases between the germline ends. In germline, CDR1 is MNHEY, CDR2 SVGAGI. The CDR3 loop spans 16 amino acids. The DNA for the CDR3 is TGTGCCAGCAGTTACTCGTGGGGGCCAACTAATGAAAAACTGTTTTTT. Encoded protein: CASSYSWGPTNEKLFF.

This rearrangement joins TRBV5-1 to TRBJ2-1, with 9 bases that match TRBD2. The CDR3 is 16 amino acids. Germline CDR1 and CDR2: SGHRS and YFSETQ. The junction had 12 bases not matched to a gene; V was cut back by 2 bases and J by 9 bases. The CDR3 region has the DNA TGCGCCAGCAGCTTCCCAGCGGGAGGTAGGGCGGTTGAGCAGTTCTTC. Protein: CASSFPAGGRAVEQFF. Full variable domain (remainder filled in from reference TRBV5-1 and TRBJ2-1): KAGVTQTPRYLIKTRGQQVTLSCSPISGHRSVSWYQQTPGQGLQFLFEYFSETQRNKGNFPGRFSGRQFSNSRSEMNVSTLELGDSALYLCASSFPAGGRAVEQFFGPGTRLTVL.

This clone was found once. This chain connects TRBV18 to TRBJ2-1, with D perhaps TRBD1 (5 bases). The CDR3 sequence is 13 residues long. Trimming took off 1 base at V and 10 bases at J, with 11 bases between the two ends. Germline V CDR1 and CDR2: KGHSH, LQKENI. This CDR3 is CASSPQKSGEQFF. The CDR3, as DNA: TGTGCCAGCTCACCACAGAAATCAGGGGAGCAGTTCTTC.